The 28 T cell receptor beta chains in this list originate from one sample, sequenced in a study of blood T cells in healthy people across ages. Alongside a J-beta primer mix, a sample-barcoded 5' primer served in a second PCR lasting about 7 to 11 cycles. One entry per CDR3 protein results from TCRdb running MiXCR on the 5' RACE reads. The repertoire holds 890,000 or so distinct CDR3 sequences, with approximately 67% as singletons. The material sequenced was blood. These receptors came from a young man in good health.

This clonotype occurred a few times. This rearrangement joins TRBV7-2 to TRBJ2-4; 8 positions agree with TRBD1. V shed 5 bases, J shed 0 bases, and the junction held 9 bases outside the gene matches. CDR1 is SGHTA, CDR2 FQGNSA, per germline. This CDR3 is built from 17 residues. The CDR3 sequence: CASSPRQGRAAKNIQYF. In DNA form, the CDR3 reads TGTGCCAGCAGCCCAAGACAGGGGAGAGCAGCCAAAAACATTCAGTACTTC.

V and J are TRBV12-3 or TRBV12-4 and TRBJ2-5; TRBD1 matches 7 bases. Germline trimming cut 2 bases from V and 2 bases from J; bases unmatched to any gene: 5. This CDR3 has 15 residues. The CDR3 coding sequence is TGTGCCAGCAGTTTACAGGGACAGATTCAAGAGACCCAGTACTTC. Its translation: CASSLQGQIQETQYF.

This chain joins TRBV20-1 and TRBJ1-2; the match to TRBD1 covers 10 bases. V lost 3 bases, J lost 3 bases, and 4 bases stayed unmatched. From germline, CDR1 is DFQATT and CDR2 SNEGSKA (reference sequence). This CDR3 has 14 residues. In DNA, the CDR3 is TGCAGTGCTAGCCCGACAGGGGGCGACTATGGCTACACCTTC. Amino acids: CSASPTGGDYGYTF.

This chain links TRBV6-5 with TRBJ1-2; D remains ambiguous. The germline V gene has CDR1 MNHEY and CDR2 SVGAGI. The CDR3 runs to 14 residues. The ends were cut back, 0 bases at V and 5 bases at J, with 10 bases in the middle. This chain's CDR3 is CASSYSSRIYGYTF. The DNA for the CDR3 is TGTGCCAGCAGTTACTCGTCGCGGATTTATGGCTACACCTTC.

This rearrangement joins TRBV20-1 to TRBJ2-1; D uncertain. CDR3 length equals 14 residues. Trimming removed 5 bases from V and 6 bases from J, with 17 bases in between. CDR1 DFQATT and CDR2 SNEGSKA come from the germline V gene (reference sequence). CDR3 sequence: CSAQMGPGVNEQFF. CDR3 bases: TGCAGTGCTCAGATGGGTCCAGGTGTCAATGAGCAGTTCTTC.

The CDR3 coding sequence is TGTGCCAGCAGCTTGCCCGGCGGAGACTCCTACGAGCAGTACTTC. Translating it yields CASSLPGGDSYEQYF. This chain connects TRBV7-9 to TRBJ2-7; no clear D. The V and J ends lost 3 bases and 0 bases respectively, with 12 bases between them. The germline V gene encodes CDR1 SEHNR and CDR2 FQNEAQ (reference sequence). The CDR3 is made up of 15 amino acids.

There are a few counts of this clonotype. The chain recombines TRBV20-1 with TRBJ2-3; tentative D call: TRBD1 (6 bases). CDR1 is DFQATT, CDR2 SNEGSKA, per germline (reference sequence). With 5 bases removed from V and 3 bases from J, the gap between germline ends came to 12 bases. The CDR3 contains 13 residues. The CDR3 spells CSASGVATDTQYF. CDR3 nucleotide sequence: TGCAGTGCTTCAGGGGTAGCGACAGATACGCAGTATTTT.

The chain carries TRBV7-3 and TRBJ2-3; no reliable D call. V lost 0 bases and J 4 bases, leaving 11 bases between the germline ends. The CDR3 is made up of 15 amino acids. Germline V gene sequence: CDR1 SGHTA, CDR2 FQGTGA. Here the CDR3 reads CASSLTPQRADTQYF. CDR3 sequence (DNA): TGTGCCAGCAGCTTAACTCCCCAGCGTGCAGATACGCAGTATTTT.

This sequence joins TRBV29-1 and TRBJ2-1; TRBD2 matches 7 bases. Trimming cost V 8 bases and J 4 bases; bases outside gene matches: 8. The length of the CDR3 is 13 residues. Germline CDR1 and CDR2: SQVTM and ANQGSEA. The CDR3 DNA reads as TGCAGCACCCAGGGAGGGAATTACAATGAGCAGTTCTTC. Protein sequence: CSTQGGNYNEQFF.

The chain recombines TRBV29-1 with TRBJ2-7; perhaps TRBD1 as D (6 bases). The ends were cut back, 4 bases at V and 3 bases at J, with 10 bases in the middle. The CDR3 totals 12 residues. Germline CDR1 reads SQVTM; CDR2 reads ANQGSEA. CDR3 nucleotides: TGCAGCGTTGGACAGGATGACTACGAGCAGTACTTC. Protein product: CSVGQDDYEQYF.

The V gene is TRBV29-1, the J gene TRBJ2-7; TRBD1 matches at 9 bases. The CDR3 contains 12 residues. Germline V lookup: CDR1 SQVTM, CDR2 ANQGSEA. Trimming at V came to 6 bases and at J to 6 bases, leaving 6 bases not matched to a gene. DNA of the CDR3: TGCAGCGTCCGGGACAGGGAGCGCGAGCAGTACTTC. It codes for CSVRDREREQYF.

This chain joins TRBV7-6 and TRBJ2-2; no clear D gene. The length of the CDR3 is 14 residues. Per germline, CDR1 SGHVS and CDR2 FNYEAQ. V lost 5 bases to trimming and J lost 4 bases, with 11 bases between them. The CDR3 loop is CASSAQTVTGELFF. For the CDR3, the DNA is TGTGCCAGCAGCGCTCAGACTGTCACCGGGGAGCTGTTTTTT.

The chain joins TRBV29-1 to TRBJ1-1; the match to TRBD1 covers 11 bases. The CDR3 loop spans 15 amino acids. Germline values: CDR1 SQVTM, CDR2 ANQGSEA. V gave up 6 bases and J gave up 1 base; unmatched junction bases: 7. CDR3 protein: CSVEGTGGWNTEAFF. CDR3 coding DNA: TGCAGCGTGGAGGGGACAGGGGGATGGAACACTGAAGCTTTCTTT.

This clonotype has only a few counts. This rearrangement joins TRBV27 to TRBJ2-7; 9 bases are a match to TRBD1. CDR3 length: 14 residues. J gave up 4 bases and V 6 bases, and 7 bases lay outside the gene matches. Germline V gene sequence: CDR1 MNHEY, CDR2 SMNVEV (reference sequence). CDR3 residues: CASRTGGGPYEQYF. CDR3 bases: TGTGCCAGCAGAACAGGGGGCGGGCCATACGAGCAGTACTTC.

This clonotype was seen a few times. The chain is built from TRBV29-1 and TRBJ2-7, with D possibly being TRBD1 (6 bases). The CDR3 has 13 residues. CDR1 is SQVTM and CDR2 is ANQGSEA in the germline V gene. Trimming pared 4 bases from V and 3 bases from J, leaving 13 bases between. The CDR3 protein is CSVVDRLIYEQYF. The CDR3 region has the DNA TGCAGCGTTGTCGACAGGTTAATCTACGAGCAGTACTTC.

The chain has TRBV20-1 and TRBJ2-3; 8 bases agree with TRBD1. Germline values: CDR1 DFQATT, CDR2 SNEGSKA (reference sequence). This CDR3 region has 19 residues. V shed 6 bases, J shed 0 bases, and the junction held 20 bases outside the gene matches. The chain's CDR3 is CSAPFQGAGVFLSTDTQYF. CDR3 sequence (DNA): TGCAGTGCGCCGTTCCAGGGGGCCGGAGTTTTCCTTAGCACAGATACGCAGTATTTT.

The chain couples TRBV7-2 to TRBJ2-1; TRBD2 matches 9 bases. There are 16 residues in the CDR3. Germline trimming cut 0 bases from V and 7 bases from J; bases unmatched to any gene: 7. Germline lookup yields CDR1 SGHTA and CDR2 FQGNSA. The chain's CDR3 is CASSLAWRGGGNEQFF. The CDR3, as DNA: TGTGCCAGCAGCTTAGCGTGGCGGGGGGGCGGAAATGAGCAGTTCTTC.

CDR3 sequence (DNA): TGTGCCAGCAGCGTAGATTTTGCGGCAGGGGAGCAGTACTTC. Protein sequence: CASSVDFAAGEQYF. The chain recombines TRBV9 with TRBJ2-7; D perhaps matches TRBD1 (5 bases). The CDR3 length is 14 residues. Deletions cut 0 bases from V and 7 bases from J, with 14 bases between. CDR1 SGDLS and CDR2 YYNGEE come from the germline V gene.

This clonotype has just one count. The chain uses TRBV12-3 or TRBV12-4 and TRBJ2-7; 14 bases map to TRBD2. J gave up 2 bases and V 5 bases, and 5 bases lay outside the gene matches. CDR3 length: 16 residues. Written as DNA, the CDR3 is TGTGCCAGCAGTGGTGGACTAGCGGGGGGAACCTACGAGCAGTACTTC. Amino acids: CASSGGLAGGTYEQYF.

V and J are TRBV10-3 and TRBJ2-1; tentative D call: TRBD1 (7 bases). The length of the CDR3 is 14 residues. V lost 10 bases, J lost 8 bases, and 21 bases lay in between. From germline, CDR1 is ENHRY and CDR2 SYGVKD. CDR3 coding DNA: TGTGCCACGACGCCGGGGGACAGACAGTATGAGCAGTTCTTC. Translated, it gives CATTPGDRQYEQFF.

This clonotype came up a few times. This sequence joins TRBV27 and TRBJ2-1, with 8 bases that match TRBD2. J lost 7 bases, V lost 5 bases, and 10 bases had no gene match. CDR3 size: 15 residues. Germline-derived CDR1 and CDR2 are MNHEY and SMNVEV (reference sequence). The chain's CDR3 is CASSLLRAGENEQFF. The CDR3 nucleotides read TGTGCCAGCAGTCTCCTGAGAGCGGGGGAGAATGAGCAGTTCTTC.

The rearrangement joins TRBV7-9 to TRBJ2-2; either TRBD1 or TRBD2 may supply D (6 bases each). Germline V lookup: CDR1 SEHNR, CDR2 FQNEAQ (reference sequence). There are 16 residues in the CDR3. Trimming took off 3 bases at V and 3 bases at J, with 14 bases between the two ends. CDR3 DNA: TGTGCCAGCAGCTTTGCCAGGGGAGGTTACACCGGGGAGCTGTTTTTT. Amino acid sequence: CASSFARGGYTGELFF.

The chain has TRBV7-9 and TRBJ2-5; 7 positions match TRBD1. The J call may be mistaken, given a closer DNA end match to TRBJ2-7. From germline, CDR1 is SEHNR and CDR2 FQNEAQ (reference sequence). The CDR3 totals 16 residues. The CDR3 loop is CASSKTTGVTLYEQYF. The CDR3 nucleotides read TGTGCCAGCAGCAAGACCACAGGGGTAACCCTTTACGAGCAGTACTTC.

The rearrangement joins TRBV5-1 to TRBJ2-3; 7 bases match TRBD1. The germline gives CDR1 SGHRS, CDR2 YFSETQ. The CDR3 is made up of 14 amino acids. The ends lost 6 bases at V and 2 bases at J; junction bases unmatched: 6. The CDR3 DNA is TGCGCCAGCAAGGACAGGCAAGACACAGATACGCAGTATTTT. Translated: CASKDRQDTDTQYF.

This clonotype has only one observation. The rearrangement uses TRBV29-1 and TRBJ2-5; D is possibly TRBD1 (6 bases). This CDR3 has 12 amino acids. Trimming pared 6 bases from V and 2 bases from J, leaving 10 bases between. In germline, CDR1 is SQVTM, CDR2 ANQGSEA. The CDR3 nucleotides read TGCAGCGTAGGGGGTCTACAAGAGACCCAGTACTTC. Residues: CSVGGLQETQYF.

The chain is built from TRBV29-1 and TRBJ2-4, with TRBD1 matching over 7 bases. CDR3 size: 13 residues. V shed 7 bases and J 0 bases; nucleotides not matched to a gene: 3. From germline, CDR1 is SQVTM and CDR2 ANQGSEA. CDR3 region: CSAQGLAKNIQYF. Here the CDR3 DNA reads TGCAGCGCACAGGGGTTAGCCAAAAACATTCAGTACTTC.

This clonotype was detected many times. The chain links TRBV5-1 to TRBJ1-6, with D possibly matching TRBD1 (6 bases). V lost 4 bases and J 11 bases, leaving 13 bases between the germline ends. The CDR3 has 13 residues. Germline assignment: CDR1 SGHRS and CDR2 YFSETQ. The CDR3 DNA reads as TGCGCCAGCAGCCCCGAAGGGGGTACACCCCTCCACTTT. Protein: CASSPEGGTPLHF.

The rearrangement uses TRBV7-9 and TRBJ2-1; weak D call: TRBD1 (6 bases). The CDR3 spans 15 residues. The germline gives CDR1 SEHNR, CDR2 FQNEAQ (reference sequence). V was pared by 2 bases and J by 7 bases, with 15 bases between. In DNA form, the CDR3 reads TGTGCCAGCAGCTTATACGCACAGGGCCCTAATGAGCAGTTCTTC. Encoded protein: CASSLYAQGPNEQFF.